The TCR beta chain under discussion was sequenced for a study of T cell responses to AZD1222 COVID-19 vaccine. Study information: Combined were second doses at about 4 or about 12 weeks.

Study observations and caveats: White British donors predominated, females outnumbered males, and clonal diversity was possibly underestimated. Researchers took repertoire samples only after the peak T cell response had come.

Regarding this clone: Its antigen is not identified.

The CDR3 loop spans 14 amino acids. The germline V gene encodes CDR1 SEHNR and CDR2 FQNEAQ (reference sequence). Trimming pared 7 bases from V and 2 bases from J, leaving 12 bases between. Libraries were prepared by immunoSEQ multiplex PCR; TCRdb keeps only in-frame clonotypes and omits some of them. Of about 130,000 clones listed, 80% to 90% are singletons. This receptor was identified in an adult in good health. Source: peripheral blood, taken on day 0 of AZD1222 vaccination. The rearrangement uses TRBV7-9 and TRBJ1-5; D gene unclear. The CDR3 here is CASTLGPGNQPQHF. In nucleotides, the CDR3 is TGTGCCAGCACCCTAGGCCCAGGCAATCAGCCCCAGCATTTT.